The next 27 T cell receptor beta chains were all read from a single sample in a study of cytomegalovirus exposure and HLA in healthy donors. 13 Jbeta primers and 60 Vbeta primers were used for the PCR. Assay used: immunoSEQ multiplex PCR; TCRdb lists only in-frame clones, some missing. The data hold about 180,000 clones, with 77% observed a single time. Sequenced material: PBMCs. The receptor set was obtained from a man between 18 and 29 years old in good health and CMV-seronegative.

The chain combines TRBV29-1 with TRBJ1-2; D perhaps matches TRBD1 (6 bases). CDR3 size: 15 residues. V lost 6 bases and J 8 bases, leaving 25 bases between the germline ends. In germline, CDR1 is SQVTM, CDR2 ANQGSEA. The CDR3 coding sequence is TGCAGCGTGGGGGGGGGTGGGGGGCTCCTGGGCGGCTACACCTTC. This sequence encodes CSVGGGGGLLGGYTF.

The rearrangement uses TRBV6-1 and TRBJ1-1; TRBD1 is a possible D gene (6 bases). CDR1 MNHNS and CDR2 SASEGT come from the germline V gene. The CDR3 loop spans 12 amino acids. V was trimmed by 3 bases and J by 10 bases, leaving 12 bases between them. CDR3 bases: TGTGCCAGCAGTGACCACAGGGTAAGAGCTTTCTTT. It specifies CASSDHRVRAFF.

This chain links TRBV10-3 with TRBJ1-5; 9 bases match TRBD1. In germline, CDR1 is ENHRY, CDR2 SYGVKD. Trimming removed 6 bases from V and 6 bases from J; junction bases left unmatched: 9. This CDR3 region has 15 residues. The CDR3 nucleotides read TGTGCCATCAGCCCACAGGGGGCCAATGGTCAGCCCCAGCATTTT. This encodes CAISPQGANGQPQHF.

This clone was seen more than once but under ten times. The chain joins TRBV6-6 to TRBJ2-7; no definite D call. The CDR3 has 16 residues. V was shortened by 5 bases and J by 0 bases, with 17 bases between the two germline ends. The germline CDR1 and CDR2 sequences are MNHNY and SVGAGI (reference sequence). The CDR3 DNA follows: TGTGCCAGCAGTCCCCTCCGTGACCGGAGCTCCTACGAGCAGTACTTC. The encoded protein is CASSPLRDRSSYEQYF.

This chain connects TRBV2 to TRBJ2-4, with 8 bases identical to TRBD2. Germline loops: CDR1 SNHLY, CDR2 FYNNEI. Germline trimming cut 2 bases from V and 0 bases from J; bases unmatched to any gene: 6. There are 17 residues in the CDR3. The CDR3 region has the DNA TGTGCCAGCAGTGAAAGGGTAGCGGGGTTAGCCAAAAACATTCAGTACTTC. This gives the protein CASSERVAGLAKNIQYF.

The chain is built from TRBV6-5 and TRBJ1-6, with D hard to call. Germline loops: CDR1 MNHEY, CDR2 SVGAGI. This CDR3 is 14 amino acids long. Trimming cost V 5 bases and J 9 bases, with 14 bases left between them. The CDR3 region has the DNA TGTGCCAGCAGTCTCGGCGGGTTGAGTTCACCCCTCCACTTT. Its protein is CASSLGGLSSPLHF.

The CDR3 coding sequence is TGCAGCGTTAAAGCCCAGAATAATGAAAAACTGTTTTTT. Encoded protein: CSVKAQNNEKLFF. The chain links TRBV29-1 to TRBJ1-4; D gene ambiguous. Germline V lookup: CDR1 SQVTM, CDR2 ANQGSEA. The CDR3 totals 13 residues. Trimming left V 5 bases short and J 4 bases short, with 11 bases between.

J is TRBJ2-5 and V is TRBV5-4, with D unclear. The DNA end lines up better with TRBJ2-7; the J call may be wrong. This CDR3 has 11 amino acids. Germline V gives CDR1 SGHNT, CDR2 YYREEE (reference sequence). The CDR3: CASRQRCEQYF. DNA of the CDR3: TGTGCCAGCAGGCAGCGTTGCGAGCAGTACTTC.

This clone was seen once. The chain is built from TRBV23-1 and TRBJ1-1; 7 nucleotides line up with TRBD1. TRBV23-1 is placed among ORFs of uncertain function. V trimming: 8 bases; J trimming: 1 base; junction bases outside the gene matches: 10. The CDR3 covers 15 residues. The CDR3 sequence: CASLTKQGSNTEAFF. In nucleotides, the CDR3 is TGCGCCAGCCTGACCAAACAGGGGTCGAACACTGAAGCTTTCTTT.

The chain uses TRBV18 and TRBJ1-4, with TRBD1 identical over 7 bases. This CDR3 is 15 amino acids long. With 5 bases clipped from V and 8 bases from J, the junction kept 11 bases outside the gene matches. Germline-derived CDR1 and CDR2 are KGHSH and LQKENI. The CDR3 nucleotides are TGTGCCAGCTCAGGCCGGGACAGCCGGGGAGAAAAACTGTTTTTT. It specifies CASSGRDSRGEKLFF.

The gene calls are TRBV7-2 and TRBJ2-7; 11 bases are a match to TRBD2. Germline V gene lookup returns CDR1 SGHTA and CDR2 FQGNSA. The CDR3 is 15 amino acids. Trimming took 6 bases from V and 3 from J; bases not matched to a gene: 7. In DNA, the CDR3 is TGTGCCAGCAGTCCCGTAGCGGGGGGGATCTACGAGCAGTACTTC. Translating it yields CASSPVAGGIYEQYF.

V gene TRBV4-1 combines with J gene TRBJ1-5; no reliable D call. Germline loops: CDR1 MGHRA, CDR2 YSYEKL. This CDR3 is 13 amino acids long. The V and J ends lost 0 bases and 5 bases respectively, with 5 bases between them. The CDR3 DNA reads as TGCGCCAGCAGCCAAGACCCAGATCAGCCCCAGCATTTT. Its protein product is CASSQDPDQPQHF.

The chain has TRBV27 and TRBJ1-5; D not certain. The CDR3 consists of 13 residues. Per germline, CDR1 MNHEY and CDR2 SMNVEV (reference sequence). V was trimmed by 3 bases and J by 1 base, leaving 4 bases between them. The CDR3 DNA follows: TGTGCCAGCAGTTTTGAGAGCAATCAGCCCCAGCATTTT. Its protein product is CASSFESNQPQHF.

The chain carries TRBV15 and TRBJ1-1; TRBD1 aligns across 7 bases. The V segment lost 5 bases and the J segment 1 base; nucleotides outside the gene matches: 4. CDR1 and CDR2 (germline): LNHNV, YYDKDF (reference sequence). CDR3 length: 14 amino acids. CDR3 nucleotides: TGTGCCACCAGCTATGGGACAGCGAACACTGAAGCTTTCTTT. It codes for CATSYGTANTEAFF.

The J gene is TRBJ2-3, the V gene TRBV5-1; TRBD1 aligns across 7 bases. CDR3 length: 15 amino acids. Trimming took 4 bases from V and 0 from J; bases not matched to a gene: 5. CDR1 and CDR2 from the germline V gene are SGHRS and YFSETQ. The CDR3 region is CASSPGQLSTDTQYF. DNA for the CDR3: TGCGCCAGCAGCCCGGGACAGCTTAGCACAGATACGCAGTATTTT.

In its sample, this clone was seen once. The rearrangement uses TRBV28 and TRBJ2-2, with a weak D call TRBD2 (5 bases). The CDR3 has 16 amino acids. The germline V gene encodes CDR1 MDHEN and CDR2 SYDVKM. Trimming pared 6 bases from V and 6 bases from J, leaving 20 bases between. Here the CDR3 reads CASSFGAAAGAGELFF. The CDR3 DNA sequence: TGTGCCAGCAGCTTTGGAGCCGCAGCCGGGGCCGGGGAGCTGTTTTTT.

The table lists this clone with a count of one. An end of the junction differs from the germline gene, which may be a read error. This chain joins TRBV2 and TRBJ2-2; the match to TRBD2 covers 7 bases. The CDR3 extends over 17 amino acids. Germline lookup yields CDR1 SNHLY and CDR2 FYNNEI. CDR3 sequence: CASSEGTTAKNTGELFF. CDR3 sequence (DNA): TGTGCCAGCAGCGAAGGGACTACCGCTAAGAACACCGGGGAGCTGTTTTTT.

This clone has just a few counts. V usage is TRBV5-6 and J usage is TRBJ1-1, with unresolved D. CDR1 and CDR2 (germline): SGHDT, YYEEEE. The germline V and J ends were trimmed by 1 base and 9 bases, with 10 bases remaining between them. The CDR3 runs to 12 residues. The CDR3 DNA reads TGTGCCAGCAGCTTGCTTGGAGGGAAAGCTTTCTTT. It codes for CASSLLGGKAFF. The entire variable domain, with the rest obtained from reference TRBV5-6 and TRBJ1-1, is as follows: DAGVTQSPTHLIKTRGQQVTLRCSPKSGHDTVSWYQQALGQGPQFIFQYYEEEERQRGNFPDRFSGHQFPNYSSELNVNALLLGDSALYLCASSLLGGKAFFGQGTRLTVV.

The genes are TRBV25-1 and TRBJ1-1, with D unclear. This CDR3 comprises 15 residues. V lost 4 bases and J lost 6, with 18 bases in between. Germline lookup yields CDR1 MGHDK and CDR2 SYGVNS. Here the CDR3 reads CASSGGLYESPEAFF. The CDR3 DNA follows: TGTGCCAGCAGTGGAGGACTGTACGAGTCCCCTGAAGCTTTCTTT.

The chain has TRBV10-3 and TRBJ2-1; 7 bases align to TRBD2. This CDR3 comprises 14 residues. The V segment lost 10 bases and the J segment 1 base; nucleotides outside the gene matches: 7. Germline V CDR1 and CDR2: ENHRY, SYGVKD. The CDR3 DNA is TGTGCCACCGGCCCGGGAGGTTCCTACAATGAGCAGTTCTTC. Amino acid sequence: CATGPGGSYNEQFF.

The J gene is TRBJ2-1, the V gene TRBV28; 7 bases map to TRBD1. Germline V gene lookup returns CDR1 MDHEN and CDR2 SYDVKM. The CDR3 consists of 15 residues. J gave up 7 bases and V 7 bases, and 13 bases lay outside the gene matches. This chain's CDR3 is CASTTYTGVRNEQFF. The CDR3 DNA reads as TGTGCCAGCACCACGTACACAGGGGTCAGGAATGAGCAGTTCTTC.

This clone has a handful of counts. The V call is TRBV6-6, the J call TRBJ1-1, with 7 bases matching TRBD1. V was pared by 6 bases and J by 1 base, with 8 bases of the junction left unmatched. This CDR3 region has 15 residues. Germline V gene sequence: CDR1 MNHNY, CDR2 SVGAGI (reference sequence). In DNA, the CDR3 is TGTGCCAGCAGCCTCCCCCAGGGGGGGAACACTGAAGCTTTCTTT. Protein product: CASSLPQGGNTEAFF.

This clone has more than one count but fewer than ten. The sample has other DNA sequences that encode this CDR3 too. This sequence joins TRBV14 and TRBJ2-1, with 7 bases matching TRBD1. CDR3 length: 16 residues. V lost 0 bases, J lost 0 bases, and 2 bases stayed unmatched. Germline lookup yields CDR1 SGHDN and CDR2 FVKESK. The CDR3 coding sequence is TGTGCCAGCAGCCAAGAAACAGGGGACTCCTACAATGAGCAGTTCTTC. Amino acid sequence: CASSQETGDSYNEQFF.

This clone was counted only a few times. The rearrangement uses TRBV11-3 and TRBJ2-3; TRBD2 might be the D (6 bases). CDR1 SGHNT and CDR2 YENEEA come from the germline V gene. V gave up 1 base and J gave up 0 bases, with 11 bases separating them. The CDR3 is 16 amino acids. The CDR3 region has the DNA TGTGCCAGCAGCTTAGCGGGAGAAGGGAGCACAGATACGCAGTATTTT. Its translation is CASSLAGEGSTDTQYF.

V and J are TRBV27 and TRBJ2-1; 9 bases are shared with TRBD1. CDR3 size: 18 residues. Trimming at V came to 3 bases and at J to 7 bases, leaving 16 bases not matched to a gene. Germline V CDR1 and CDR2: MNHEY, SMNVEV (reference sequence). The CDR3 region has the DNA TGTGCCAGCAGTTTTATACCCTTTTTGGGACAGGGCTTGAATGAGCAGTTCTTC. As protein: CASSFIPFLGQGLNEQFF.

Here the CDR3 reads CASSSQTGEFYEQYF. The DNA of the CDR3 is TGTGCCAGCTCATCGCAGACAGGAGAGTTCTACGAGCAGTACTTC. The chain has TRBV18 and TRBJ2-7, with a possible D match to TRBD1 (6 bases). Germline V gene data show CDR1 as KGHSH and CDR2 as LQKENI. V lost 5 bases to trimming and J lost 3 bases, with 17 bases between them. The CDR3 runs 15 residues.

The gene calls are TRBV6-1 and TRBJ2-3, with D perhaps matching TRBD2 (7 bases). Germline V CDR1 and CDR2: MNHNS, SASEGT. V dropped 8 bases and J dropped 4 bases, with 19 bases sitting between them. The CDR3 contains 15 residues. CDR3 amino acids: CASQEGGAAADTQYF. DNA for the CDR3: TGTGCCAGCCAAGAAGGGGGGGCGGCCGCAGATACGCAGTATTTT.